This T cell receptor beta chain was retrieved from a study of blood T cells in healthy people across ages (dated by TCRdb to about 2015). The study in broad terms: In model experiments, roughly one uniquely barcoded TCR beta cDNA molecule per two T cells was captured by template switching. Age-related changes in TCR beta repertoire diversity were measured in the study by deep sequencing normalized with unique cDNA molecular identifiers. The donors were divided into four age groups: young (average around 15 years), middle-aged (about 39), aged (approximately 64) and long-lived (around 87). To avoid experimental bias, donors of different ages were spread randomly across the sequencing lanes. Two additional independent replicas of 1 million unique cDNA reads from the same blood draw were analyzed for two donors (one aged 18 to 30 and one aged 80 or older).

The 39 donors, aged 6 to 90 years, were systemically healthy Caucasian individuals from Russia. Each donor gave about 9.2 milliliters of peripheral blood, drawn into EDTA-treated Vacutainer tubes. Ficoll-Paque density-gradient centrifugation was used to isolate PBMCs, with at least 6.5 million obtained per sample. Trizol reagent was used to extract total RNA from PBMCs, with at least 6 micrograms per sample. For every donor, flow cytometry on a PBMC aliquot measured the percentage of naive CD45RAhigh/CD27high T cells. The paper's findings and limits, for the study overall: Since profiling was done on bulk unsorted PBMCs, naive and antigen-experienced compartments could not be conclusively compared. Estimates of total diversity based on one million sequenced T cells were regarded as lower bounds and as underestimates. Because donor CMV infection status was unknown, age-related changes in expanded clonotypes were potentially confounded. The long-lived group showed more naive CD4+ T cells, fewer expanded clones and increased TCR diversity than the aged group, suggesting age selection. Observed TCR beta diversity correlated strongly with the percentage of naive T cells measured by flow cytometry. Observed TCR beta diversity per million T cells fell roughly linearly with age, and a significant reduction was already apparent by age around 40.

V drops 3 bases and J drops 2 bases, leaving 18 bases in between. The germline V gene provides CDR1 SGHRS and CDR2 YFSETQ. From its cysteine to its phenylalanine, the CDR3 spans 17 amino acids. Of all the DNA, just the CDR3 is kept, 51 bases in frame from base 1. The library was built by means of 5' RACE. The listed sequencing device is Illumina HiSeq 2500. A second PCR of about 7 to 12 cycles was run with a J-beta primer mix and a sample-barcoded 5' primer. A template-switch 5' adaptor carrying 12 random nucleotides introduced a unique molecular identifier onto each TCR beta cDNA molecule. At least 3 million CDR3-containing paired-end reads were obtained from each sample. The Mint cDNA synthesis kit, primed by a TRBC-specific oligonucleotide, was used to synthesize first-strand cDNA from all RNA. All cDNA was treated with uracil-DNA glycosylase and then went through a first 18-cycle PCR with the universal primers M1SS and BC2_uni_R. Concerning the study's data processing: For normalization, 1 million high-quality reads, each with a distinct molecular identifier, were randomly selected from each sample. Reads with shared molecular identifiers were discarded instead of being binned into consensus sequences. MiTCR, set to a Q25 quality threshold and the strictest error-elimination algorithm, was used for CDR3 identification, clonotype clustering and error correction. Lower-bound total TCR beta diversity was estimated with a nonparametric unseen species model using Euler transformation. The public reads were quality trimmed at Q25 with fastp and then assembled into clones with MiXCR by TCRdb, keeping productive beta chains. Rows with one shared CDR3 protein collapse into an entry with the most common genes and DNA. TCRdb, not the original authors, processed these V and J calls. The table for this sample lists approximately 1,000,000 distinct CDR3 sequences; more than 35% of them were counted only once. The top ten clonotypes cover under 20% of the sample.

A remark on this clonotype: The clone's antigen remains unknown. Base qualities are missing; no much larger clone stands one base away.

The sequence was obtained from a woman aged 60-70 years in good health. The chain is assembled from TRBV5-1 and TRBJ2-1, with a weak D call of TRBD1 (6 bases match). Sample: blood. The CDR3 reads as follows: CASSYARLGGTYNEQFF. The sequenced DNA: TGCGCCAGCAGCTACGCACGGCTAGGGGGAACCTACAATGAGCAGTTCTTC.